This T cell receptor beta chain was sequenced for a study of blood T cell repertoires in COVID-19. Study summary: PBMCs, B-cell-depleted T cells, or T cells were the source of the cDNA or gDNA that made up the material.

As handled by the study authors: Reference gene primers were amplified, and this amplification served to estimate nucleated cell counts. Only in-frame clones appear in the TCRdb table, and some are missing; sequencing was by immunoSEQ multiplex PCR. V, J and clone size reflect that table, while D and trimming were determined from the DNA. The sample has 150,000 or so clones, roughly four fifths seen once; the top ten hold around 1.7%. CDR3 length: 13 residues. Germline assignment: CDR1 SEHNR and CDR2 FQNEAQ (reference sequence). V was shortened by 1 base and J by 5 bases, with 8 bases between the two germline ends.

Sequenced sample: peripheral blood. This receptor was taken from a man older than 75 with acute or convalescent COVID-19. This rearrangement joins TRBV7-9 to TRBJ2-5, with no clear D. The DNA for the CDR3 is TGTGCCAGCAGCTTAGGACTGTGGGAGACCCAGTACTTC. It translates to CASSLGLWETQYF.